The rows below give T cell receptor beta chains drawn from one sample of a study of CD8+ T cells in alopecia areata. Repertoires were generated with immunoSEQ multiplex PCR, while TCRdb's copy carries only in-frame clones and drops some. This sample has over 90,000 clones; around 59% occur once, and the top ten carry around 9%. The sequenced material came from CD4+ T cells sorted from blood. The receptors derive from a human donor in good health. The CDR3 runs from the conserved cysteine through the conserved F or W. D genes are given only for firm matches. A row's size may be missing; if present it is once, few, many or a size class.

V gene: TRBV7-8; D gene: .; CDR3 length: 16; J gene: TRBJ1-6; clone size: .; CDR3 protein: CASSLSGGVRNSPLHF; CDR3 DNA: TGTGCCAGCAGCTTAAGTGGGGGTGTTAGGAATTCACCCCTCCACTTT
V gene: TRBV23-1; D gene: TRBD1; CDR3 length: 14; J gene: TRBJ2-5; clone size: .; CDR3 protein: CASSQKTGGETQYF; CDR3 DNA: TGCGCCAGCAGTCAAAAAACAGGGGGGGAGACCCAGTACTTC
V gene: TRBV30; D gene: .; CDR3 length: 14; J gene: TRBJ1-6; clone size: .; CDR3 protein: CAWSVGSSNSPLHF; CDR3 DNA: TGTGCCTGGAGTGTGGGTAGTAGTAATTCACCCCTCCACTTT
V gene: TRBV7-9; D gene: .; CDR3 length: 14; J gene: TRBJ2-3; clone size: .; CDR3 protein: CASSPGVGADTQYF; CDR3 DNA: TGTGCCAGCAGCCCAGGGGTGGGGGCAGATACGCAGTATTTT
V gene: TRBV5-1; D gene: .; CDR3 length: 13; J gene: TRBJ1-2; clone size: .; CDR3 protein: CASSLEGNYGYTF; CDR3 DNA: TGCGCCAGCAGCTTGGAGGGTAACTATGGCTACACCTTC
V gene: TRBV27; D gene: TRBD1; CDR3 length: 15; J gene: TRBJ1-6; clone size: few; CDR3 protein: CASRRAGGQNSPLHF; CDR3 DNA: TGTGCCAGCAGAAGGGCAGGGGGCCAGAATTCACCCCTCCACTTT
V gene: TRBV7-2; D gene: .; CDR3 length: 16; J gene: TRBJ2-3; clone size: .; CDR3 protein: CASSLVGSFFTDTQYF; CDR3 DNA: TGTGCCAGCAGCTTAGTGGGTTCCTTCTTCACAGATACGCAGTATTTT
V gene: TRBV2; D gene: TRBD1; CDR3 length: 17; J gene: TRBJ1-2; clone size: few; CDR3 protein: CASSEKSPGQGIGGYTF; CDR3 DNA: TGTGCCAGCAGTGAAAAGTCCCCGGGACAGGGGATAGGGGGCTACACCTTC
V gene: TRBV28; D gene: .; CDR3 length: 12; J gene: TRBJ2-1; clone size: .; CDR3 protein: CASSLRGNEQFF; CDR3 DNA: TGTGCCAGCAGTTTACGGGGGAATGAGCAGTTCTTC
V gene: TRBV4-1; D gene: .; CDR3 length: 15; J gene: TRBJ1-1; clone size: .; CDR3 protein: CASSLWATGNTEAFF; CDR3 DNA: TGCGCCAGCAGCCTCTGGGCGACAGGGAACACTGAAGCTTTCTTT
V gene: TRBV7-6; D gene: .; CDR3 length: 12; J gene: TRBJ2-5; clone size: once; CDR3 protein: CASSPLRETQYF; CDR3 DNA: TGTGCCAGCAGCCCCCTTAGGGAGACCCAGTACTTC
V gene: TRBV29-1; D gene: .; CDR3 length: 13; J gene: TRBJ1-1; clone size: .; CDR3 protein: CSVVIRNRPEAFF; CDR3 DNA: TGCAGCGTTGTCATTCGAAACCGTCCCGAAGCTTTCTTT
V gene: TRBV5-1; D gene: .; CDR3 length: 14; J gene: TRBJ2-3; clone size: few; CDR3 protein: CASSLALGTDTQYF; CDR3 DNA: TGCGCCAGCAGCTTGGCCCTAGGGACAGATACGCAGTATTTT
V gene: TRBV28; D gene: .; CDR3 length: 12; J gene: TRBJ1-2; clone size: .; CDR3 protein: CASRKGDYGYTF; CDR3 DNA: TGTGCCAGCCGTAAGGGCGACTATGGCTACACCTTC
V gene: TRBV7-9; D gene: TRBD1; CDR3 length: 18; J gene: TRBJ2-5; clone size: .; CDR3 protein: CASSFKTGALKFQETQYF; CDR3 DNA: TGTGCCAGCAGCTTTAAAACAGGGGCCCTGAAGTTCCAAGAGACCCAGTACTTC
V gene: TRBV7-2; D gene: .; CDR3 length: 14; J gene: TRBJ1-2; clone size: few; CDR3 protein: CASSLVQGGYGYTF; CDR3 DNA: TGTGCCAGCAGCTTAGTGCAGGGAGGCTATGGCTACACCTTC
V gene: TRBV7-2; D gene: .; CDR3 length: 14; J gene: TRBJ1-5; clone size: .; CDR3 protein: CASSLGSGNQPQHF; CDR3 DNA: TGTGCCAGCAGCTTAGGGTCAGGGAATCAGCCCCAGCATTTT
V gene: TRBV27; D gene: .; CDR3 length: 14; J gene: TRBJ1-6; clone size: .; CDR3 protein: CASSSTVNNSPLHF; CDR3 DNA: TGTGCCAGCAGTTCGACGGTAAATAATTCACCCCTCCACTTT
V gene: TRBV29-1; D gene: .; CDR3 length: 15; J gene: TRBJ1-5; clone size: .; CDR3 protein: CSVLEQGYSNQPQHF; CDR3 DNA: TGCAGCGTCCTAGAACAGGGTTATAGCAATCAGCCCCAGCATTTT